These 19 T cell receptor beta chains were all obtained from the same sample, sequenced in a study of T cell changes during pregnancy in multiple sclerosis. Sequencing used immunoSEQ multiplex PCR; TCRdb keeps in-frame clones, though not all of them. The sample has tens of thousands of clones, around 89% seen once. This sample comprised CD4+ T cells from peripheral blood mononuclear cells, obtained in the first trimester of pregnancy. The receptors were gathered from a female donor in good health, enrolled as a control in a pregnancy study.

V and J are TRBV6-5 and TRBJ1-2; D remains unclear. The CDR3 spans 14 residues. Between the trimmed V and J ends, which lost 4 bases and 8 bases, there was a span of 17 bases. Germline assignment: CDR1 MNHEY and CDR2 SVGAGI. This CDR3 reads CASSSLPGSRGYTF. CDR3 coding DNA: TGTGCCAGCAGTTCCTTACCTGGGTCTAGGGGCTACACCTTC.

Only a few counts were recorded for this clone. V and J are TRBV7-9 and TRBJ1-5; D gene ambiguous. The CDR3 is 12 amino acids. Between the trimmed V and J ends, which lost 5 bases and 3 bases, there was a span of 5 bases. Germline V gene lookup returns CDR1 SEHNR and CDR2 FQNEAQ (reference sequence). The CDR3 loop reads CASSLNNQPQHF. The CDR3 coding sequence is TGTGCCAGCAGCCTAAACAATCAGCCCCAGCATTTT.

The chain carries TRBV5-1 and TRBJ1-6; 7 positions match TRBD1. The CDR3 is made up of 18 amino acids. After removal of 4 bases from V and 7 bases from J, the junction contained 17 bases not matched to a gene. CDR1 SGHRS and CDR2 YFSETQ come from the germline V gene. CDR3 sequence: CASSLEGAGQLSNSPLHF. The CDR3 nucleotides read TGCGCCAGCAGCCTGGAGGGGGCTGGACAGCTATCGAATTCACCCCTCCACTTT.

The genes are TRBV30 and TRBJ1-2, with 7 bases identical to TRBD1. V was pared by 0 bases and J by 8 bases, with 6 bases of the junction left unmatched. Germline V lookup: CDR1 GTSNPN, CDR2 SVGIG (reference sequence). The CDR3 is made up of 13 amino acids. DNA of the CDR3: TGTGCCTGGAGTGTATCTAGGGGGCTAGGCTACACCTTC. This codes for CAWSVSRGLGYTF.

The chain couples TRBV15 to TRBJ1-5; 9 bases are a match to TRBD1. The CDR3 has 15 amino acids. V shed 1 base, J shed 2 bases, and the junction held 0 bases outside the gene matches. The germline V gene encodes CDR1 LNHNV and CDR2 YYDKDF (reference sequence). CDR3 DNA: TGTGCCACCAGCAGAGGGACAGGGGGCAATCAGCCCCAGCATTTT. This sequence encodes CATSRGTGGNQPQHF. Using reference TRBV15 and TRBJ1-5 for the parts outside the CDR3, the full variable domain is DAMVIQNPRYQVTQFGKPVTLSCSQTLNHNVMYWYQQKSSQAPKLLFHYYDKDFNNEADTPDNFQSRRPNTSFCFLDIRSPGLGDTAMYLCATSRGTGGNQPQHFGDGTRLSIL.

In its sample, this clone was seen once. The rearrangement uses TRBV9 and TRBJ1-2, with TRBD1 as a possible D gene (5 bases). V dropped 0 bases and J dropped 4 bases, with 22 bases sitting between them. The CDR3 totals 18 residues. Germline V gene data show CDR1 as SGDLS and CDR2 as YYNGEE. The CDR3 protein is CASSVGPGQGLRRYGYTF. CDR3 DNA: TGTGCCAGCAGCGTAGGTCCCGGGCAGGGACTCAGACGCTATGGCTACACCTTC.

The chain joins TRBV25-1 to TRBJ2-3; TRBD1 matches 12 bases. J was trimmed by 7 bases and V by 10 bases; bases with no gene match: 9. Per the germline V gene, CDR1 is MGHDK and CDR2 is SYGVNS. CDR3 size: 14 residues. CDR3 nucleotides: TGTGCCACATCTGGGGGACAGGGGGCATATACGCAGTATTTT. Protein product: CATSGGQGAYTQYF. Together with reference TRBV25-1 and TRBJ2-3, the CDR3 gives the full variable domain: EADIYQTPRYLVIGTGKKITLECSQTMGHDKMYWYQQDPGMELHLIHYSYGVNSTEKGDLSSESTVSRIRTEHFPLTLESARPSHTSQYLCATSGGQGAYTQYFGPGTRLTVL.

The CDR3 protein is CNFRANYGYTF. The CDR3 region has the DNA TGCAATTTCAGGGCTAACTATGGCTACACCTTC. The V gene is TRBV20-1, the J gene TRBJ1-2; possible D gene TRBD1, 5 bases. The germline V gene has CDR1 DFQATT and CDR2 SNEGSKA (reference sequence). This CDR3 region has 11 residues.

V and J are TRBV7-9 and TRBJ2-2; a weak D match, TRBD2 (7 bases). The V end lost 5 bases, the J end lost 3 bases, and 22 bases lay between the germline ends. There are 18 residues in the CDR3. The germline V gene encodes CDR1 SEHNR and CDR2 FQNEAQ (reference sequence). The CDR3: CASSTPRGGRGYTGELFF. The CDR3 region has the DNA TGTGCCAGCAGCACCCCAAGGGGGGGGCGCGGATACACCGGGGAGCTGTTTTTT. Full variable domain (remainder filled in from reference TRBV7-9 and TRBJ2-2): DTGVSQNPRHKITKRGQNVTFRCDPISEHNRLYWYRQTLGQGPEFLTYFQNEAQLEKSRLLSDRFSAERPKGSFSTLEIQRTEQGDSAMYLCASSTPRGGRGYTGELFFGEGSRLTVL.

The rearrangement joins TRBV29-1 to TRBJ2-5, with 8 bases that match TRBD2. Germline V gene data show CDR1 as SQVTM and CDR2 as ANQGSEA. CDR3 length: 14 residues. The ends lost 1 base at V and 6 bases at J; junction bases unmatched: 7. The CDR3, as DNA: TGCAGCGTTGAAGTATACGGGAGGGCTAAGACCCAGTACTTC. This codes for CSVEVYGRAKTQYF. Full variable domain (missing parts from reference TRBV29-1 and TRBJ2-5): SAVISQKPSRDICQRGTSLTIQCQVDSQVTMMFWYRQQPGQSLTLIATANQGSEATYESGFVIDKFPISRPNLTFSTLTVSNMSPEDSSIYLCSVEVYGRAKTQYFGPGTRLLVL.

The chain uses TRBV5-1 and TRBJ2-3; TRBD2 matches 12 bases. The CDR3 covers 14 residues. Trimming took 4 bases from V and 6 from J; bases not matched to a gene: 3. The V gene's germline CDR1 is SGHRS and CDR2 YFSETQ. CDR3 in amino acids: CASSRGTSGDTQYF. The CDR3 nucleotides are TGCGCCAGCAGCCGTGGGACTAGCGGGGATACGCAGTATTTT.

The rearrangement joins TRBV25-1 to TRBJ2-7, with 7 nucleotides matching TRBD1. The germline V gene encodes CDR1 MGHDK and CDR2 SYGVNS. V dropped 5 bases and J dropped 2; count of bases not matched to a gene: 12. The CDR3 covers 16 residues. CDR3 DNA: TGTGCCAGCAGTACCCGACAGGGTAAAATAACCTACGAGCAGTACTTC. Translated, it gives CASSTRQGKITYEQYF.

The genes are TRBV4-1 and TRBJ1-5; no definite D call. V was clipped by 0 bases and J by 4 bases, with 7 bases between them. This CDR3 has 14 amino acids. Germline V gives CDR1 MGHRA, CDR2 YSYEKL. CDR3 nucleotides: TGCGCCAGCAGCCAAGATCCGAGTAATCAGCCCCAGCATTTT. This encodes CASSQDPSNQPQHF.

The CDR3 loop is CSVETDRGHEQFF. The CDR3 nucleotides are TGCAGCGTTGAAACCGACAGGGGGCATGAGCAGTTCTTC. The chain is built from TRBV29-1 and TRBJ2-1, with 10 bases lining up with TRBD1. The J segment lost 8 bases and the V segment lost 2 bases, leaving 3 bases of the junction unmatched. This CDR3 is built from 13 residues. CDR1 and CDR2 (germline): SQVTM, ANQGSEA.

The rearrangement joins TRBV5-4 to TRBJ2-2; 10 nucleotides line up with TRBD2. Germline V gene sequence: CDR1 SGHNT, CDR2 YYREEE (reference sequence). V lost 5 bases to trimming and J lost 7 bases; unmatched junction nucleotides: 8. CDR3 length: 15 amino acids. CDR3 bases: TGTGCCAGCAGGGTGAGCGGGGGGGCGATCGGGGAGCTGTTTTTT. Its translation: CASRVSGGAIGELFF. The whole variable domain, remainder taken from reference TRBV5-4 and TRBJ2-2, is ETGVTQSPTHLIKTRGQQVTLRCSSQSGHNTVSWYQQALGQGPQFIFQYYREEENGRGNFPPRFSGLQFPNYSSELNVNALELDDSALYLCASRVSGGAIGELFFGEGSRLTVL.

The chain recombines TRBV6-1 with TRBJ1-2; D remains ambiguous. V was clipped by 2 bases and J by 6 bases, with 19 bases between them. This CDR3 contains 16 residues. CDR1 and CDR2 from the germline V gene are MNHNS and SASEGT. The chain's CDR3 is CASSEFHGEPTHGYTF. CDR3 bases: TGTGCCAGCAGTGAATTTCACGGGGAACCCACTCATGGCTACACCTTC.

The chain recombines TRBV28 with TRBJ1-2; D remains unclear. This CDR3 comprises 13 residues. Trimming left V 5 bases short and J 2 bases short, with 9 bases between. Germline CDR1 reads MDHEN; CDR2 reads SYDVKM. The CDR3 protein is CASSPLINYGYTF. The CDR3 coding sequence is TGTGCCAGCAGTCCACTAATAAACTATGGCTACACCTTC.

The sample holds one count of this clone. V and J are TRBV28 and TRBJ2-1; TRBD2 matches at 13 bases. This CDR3 has 16 residues. Trimming cost V 6 bases and J 8 bases; bases outside gene matches: 10. Germline CDR1 MDHEN, CDR2 SYDVKM. The chain's CDR3 is CASSPGLAGVGHEQFF. The DNA for the CDR3 is TGTGCCAGCAGCCCCGGACTAGCGGGAGTAGGGCATGAGCAGTTCTTC.

This clone was picked up a small number of times. This rearrangement joins TRBV7-2 to TRBJ1-1; D unresolved. The germline V and J ends were trimmed by 4 bases and 1 base, with 7 bases remaining between them. The CDR3 loop spans 13 amino acids. Germline CDR1 and CDR2: SGHTA and FQGNSA. The CDR3 loop is CASSSIQNTEAFF. The CDR3 bases are TGTGCCAGCAGCTCAATACAGAACACTGAAGCTTTCTTT.